Given below is one TCR beta chain in context. This sample was taken from a study of blood T cell repertoires in COVID-19. About the research overall: The United States, Italy and Spain supplied acute and convalescent COVID-19 samples. Sources were T cells, B-cell-depleted T cells, or PBMCs; the material itself was cDNA or gDNA.

V was pared by 5 bases and J by 3 bases, with 14 bases between. This CDR3 has 15 amino acids. The germline CDR1 and CDR2 sequences are MRHNA and SNTAGT. In the original workflow: Cell counts per sample came from amplifying reference gene primers. The table came from immunoSEQ multiplex PCR; TCRdb's copy has only in-frame clones and leaves some out. V and J calls plus clone size are reproduced from that table; the DNA served to infer D and trimming. This sample yields about 210,000 clones, of which 70% to 90% are seen a single time; around 8.8% belongs to the top ten. The sequenced material came from PBMCs or T cells enriched from blood (not recorded which). The rearrangement uses TRBV6-4 and TRBJ1-5; a weak D match, TRBD1 (5 bases). This sequence was found in a man between 35 and 55 years old who had recovered from COVID-19. The CDR3 loop is CASSTDNRYNQPQHF. CDR3 coding DNA: TGTGCCAGCAGTACCGATAACAGGTACAATCAGCCCCAGCATTTT.